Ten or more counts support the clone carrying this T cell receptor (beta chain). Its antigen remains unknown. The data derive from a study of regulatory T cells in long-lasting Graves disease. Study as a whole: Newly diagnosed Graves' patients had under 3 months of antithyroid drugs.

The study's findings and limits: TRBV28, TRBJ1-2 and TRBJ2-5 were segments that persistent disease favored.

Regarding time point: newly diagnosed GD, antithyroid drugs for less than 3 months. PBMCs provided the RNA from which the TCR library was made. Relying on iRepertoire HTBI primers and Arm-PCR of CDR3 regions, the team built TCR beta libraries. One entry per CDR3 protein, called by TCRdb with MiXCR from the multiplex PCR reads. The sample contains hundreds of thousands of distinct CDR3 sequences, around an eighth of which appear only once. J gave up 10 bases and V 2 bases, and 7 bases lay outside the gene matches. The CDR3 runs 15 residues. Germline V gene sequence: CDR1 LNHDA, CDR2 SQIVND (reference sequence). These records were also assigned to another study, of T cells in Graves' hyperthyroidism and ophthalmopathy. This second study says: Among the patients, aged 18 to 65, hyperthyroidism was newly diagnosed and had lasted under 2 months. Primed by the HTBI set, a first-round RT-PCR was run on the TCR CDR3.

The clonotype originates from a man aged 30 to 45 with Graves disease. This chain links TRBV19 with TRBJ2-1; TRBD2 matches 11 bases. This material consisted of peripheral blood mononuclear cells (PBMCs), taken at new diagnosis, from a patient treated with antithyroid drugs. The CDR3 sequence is CASSIFLAGGGEQFF. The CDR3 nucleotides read TGTGCCAGTAGTATATTCCTAGCGGGGGGAGGGGAGCAGTTCTTC.